This T cell receptor beta chain is drawn from a study of blood T cell repertoires in COVID-19. The wider study: Sample material is recorded as cDNA or gDNA derived from T cells, B-cell-depleted T cells, or PBMCs.

Sequenced by immunoSEQ multiplex PCR; TCRdb stores in-frame clones only, minus some. The sample includes some 150,000 clones, around 81% seen only once; the top ten take approximately 8.7%. V was shortened by 6 bases and J by 6 bases, with 15 bases between the two germline ends. The CDR3 consists of 13 residues. Germline V CDR1 and CDR2: MNHEY, SVGEGT. The TCR was taken from an older woman with active or convalescent COVID-19. The sequenced sample was peripheral blood. The V and J genes are TRBV6-2 or TRBV6-3 and TRBJ2-7, with a tentative D call TRBD1 (6 bases). CDR3 nucleotides: TGTGCCAGCAGCAGAAACAGGGAGTTCGAGCAGTACGTC. This sequence encodes CASSRNREFEQYV.